This T cell receptor (beta chain) derives from a study of shared clonotypes between healthy human individuals. The study, taken as a whole, reports: Memory subsets had estimated richness that was generally smaller than that of naive subsets.

Points on this clone: Antigen unknown.

Cells designated naive CD8 were CD45RO-negative and were positively selected for CCR7, with terminally differentiated effector memory CD45RA+ cells excluded. The V and J ends lost 4 bases and 7 bases respectively, with 14 bases between them. Germline assignment: CDR1 SGHDN and CDR2 FVKESK. The CDR3 totals 15 residues. This table comes from immunoSEQ multiplex PCR, and its TCRdb copy is limited to in-frame clones, with some not included. The sample has just over 2,000,000 clones, over 85% seen once. This clonotype was sampled from a man younger than 35 in good health. The J gene is TRBJ1-6, the V gene TRBV14; possibly TRBD1 for D (5 bases). The sample was naive CD8+ T cells sorted from blood. In DNA form, the CDR3 reads TGTGCCAGCAGCCGCTGGACAACTGAGAATTCACCCCTCCACTTT. Protein: CASSRWTTENSPLHF.